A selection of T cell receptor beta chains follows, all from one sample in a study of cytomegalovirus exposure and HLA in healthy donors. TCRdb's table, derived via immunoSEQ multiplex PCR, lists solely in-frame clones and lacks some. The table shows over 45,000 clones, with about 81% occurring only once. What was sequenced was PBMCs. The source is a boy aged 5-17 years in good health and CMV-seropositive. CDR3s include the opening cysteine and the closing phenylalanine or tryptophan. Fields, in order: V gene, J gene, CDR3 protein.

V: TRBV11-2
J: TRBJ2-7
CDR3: CASSLVGQLSSYEQYF

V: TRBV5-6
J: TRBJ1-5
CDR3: CASSFRAGEYSNQPQHF

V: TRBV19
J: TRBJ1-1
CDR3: CASSLIGGMNTEAFF

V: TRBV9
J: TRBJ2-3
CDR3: CASSERLAGGGDTQYF

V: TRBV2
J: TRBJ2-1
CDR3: CASLPGQGQGWNEQFF

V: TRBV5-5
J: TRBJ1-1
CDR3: CASSLGGDRNTEAFF

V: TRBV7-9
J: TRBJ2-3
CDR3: CASSLAHRRLTDTQYF

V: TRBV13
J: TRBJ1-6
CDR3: CASSRAPGGGSPLHF

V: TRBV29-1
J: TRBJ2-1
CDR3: CSVTGQYSYNEQFF

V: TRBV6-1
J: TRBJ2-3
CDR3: CASSDPILAVRTDTQYF

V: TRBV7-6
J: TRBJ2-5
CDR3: CASSPGTFQETQYF

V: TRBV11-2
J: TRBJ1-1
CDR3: CASSLGPLAAEAFF

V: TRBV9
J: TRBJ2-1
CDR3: CASSVGTGYYEQFF

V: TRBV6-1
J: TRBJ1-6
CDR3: CASYDRGNSPLHF

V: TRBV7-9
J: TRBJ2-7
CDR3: CASSNTTGKGYEQYF

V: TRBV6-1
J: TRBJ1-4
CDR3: CASSEGPGEKLFF